The clone carrying this TCR beta chain was seen at least ten times. The target antigen is unknown. TCRdb reanalysed the reads using MiXCR and keeps one entry per CDR3 protein. The sample carries approximately 310,000 distinct CDR3 sequences, 20% to 25% recorded once. Germline CDR1 reads MNHEY; CDR2 reads SVGEGT. V gave up 0 bases and J gave up 7 bases, with 12 bases separating them. This CDR3 region has 14 residues. This record belongs to a study of T cell repertoires in cytomegalovirus infection. Study background: CMV epitopes, recently identified HLA-C-restricted and well-studied HLA-B-restricted, were used. Study observations and caveats: The study identified carriers of CMV plus the relevant HLA from cumulative public TCR beta family frequency.

This chain connects TRBV6-2 or TRBV6-3 to TRBJ1-1; D call uncertain. Sequenced here: cultured PBMCs, sampled from culture after CMV antigen stimulation. The clonotype originates from a human donor in good health (CMV status not recorded). Some clones in this sample may be carry-over from other donors' samples. The DNA for the CDR3 is TGTGCCAGCAGTTACTCGACCGGACGACATGAAGCTTTCTTT. It encodes CASSYSTGRHEAFF.